Listed below are T cell receptor beta chains from one sample, sequenced in a study of T cell responses to AZD1222 COVID-19 vaccine. Some clones are missing from TCRdb's copy, which holds only in-frame ones; the method was immunoSEQ multiplex PCR. The table lists 90,000 to 120,000 clones, roughly nine tenths of them singletons. The sample was peripheral blood, taken 28 days after the second AZD1222 dose. Receptor source: an adult who received the AZD1222 COVID-19 vaccine. CDR3s include the opening cysteine and the closing phenylalanine or tryptophan. A D gene is named only where the DNA matches it firmly. Size is stated for part of the rows, as once, few or many counts, or as a class when the clone is expanded.

d_call,j_call,v_call,clone_size,cdr3_nt,cdr3_aa
.,TRBJ1-2,TRBV25-1,few,TGTGCCAGCAGTGAATCAGCCAGTTCCCCGGGCTACACCTTC,CASSESASSPGYTF
.,TRBJ2-7,TRBV29-1,once,TGCAGCGTTGAAACCGGGACGGTAAACTACGAGCAGTACTTC,CSVETGTVNYEQYF
.,TRBJ1-4,TRBV5-5,once,TGTGCCAGCAGCTTGGTGGACGGAAATGAAAAACTGTTTTTT,CASSLVDGNEKLFF
TRBD1,TRBJ1-2,TRBV2,.,TGTGCCAGCAGTGAACGGGGACAGGGGCTCAATGGCTACACCTTC,CASSERGQGLNGYTF
TRBD2,TRBJ2-1,TRBV6-8,.,TGTGCCAGCAGTTACTCAGAGGTGAGCGGGGGTTTCTGGGGGAATGAGCAGTTCTTC,CASSYSEVSGGFWGNEQFF
.,TRBJ2-5,TRBV5-1,.,TGCGCCAGCAGCTTGGTAACAGGGTTTCAAGAGACCCAGTACTTC,CASSLVTGFQETQYF
TRBD1,TRBJ2-5,TRBV19,.,TGTGCCAGTAGTATGGGGACAGGGTCAGAGACCCAGTACTTC,CASSMGTGSETQYF
.,TRBJ2-7,TRBV10-3,.,TGTGCCATCAGTGAGTCCAGGACGGGACAGTACTTC,CAISESRTGQYF
.,TRBJ2-2,TRBV7-8,.,TGTGCCAGCAGCTGGGACCCAAACACCGGGGAGCTGTTTTTT,CASSWDPNTGELFF
TRBD1,TRBJ2-3,TRBV19,.,TGTGCCAGTACTCCGCGAAGGGGGACAGGGGGCACAGATACGCAGTATTTT,CASTPRRGTGGTDTQYF
.,TRBJ1-2,TRBV7-6,.,TGTGCCAGCAGCTTGGGGGGATTTAGAGGCTACACCTTC,CASSLGGFRGYTF
.,TRBJ1-2,TRBV12-3/TRBV12-4,.,TGTGCCAGCAGTTCAGGACAGAACTATGGCTACACCTTC,CASSSGQNYGYTF
.,TRBJ2-3,TRBV6-5,.,TGTGCCAGCAGTTACTCGGCCGACAGTCCAGATACGCAGTATTTT,CASSYSADSPDTQYF